This TCR beta chain was sequenced in a study of blood T cell repertoires in COVID-19. About the study: T cells, B-cell-depleted T cells, or PBMCs provided the cDNA or gDNA that served as material.

Per the study methods: Cell counts per sample came from amplifying reference gene primers. The protocol was immunoSEQ multiplex PCR, while the TCRdb copy is restricted to in-frame clones and leaves out a portion. V, J and clone size were drawn from that table, and D and trimming were deduced from the DNA. The sample contains roughly 150,000 clones, 80% of which appear only once. CDR1 SGDLS and CDR2 YYNGEE come from the germline V gene. The CDR3 covers 16 residues. Deletions cut 4 bases from V and 3 bases from J, with 17 bases between. This clone was seen just once. The chain uses TRBV9 and TRBJ2-1; tentatively, D is TRBD1 (6 bases). This receptor was obtained from a man aged 55 to 70 with acute or convalescent COVID-19. Source material: peripheral blood. CDR3 protein: CASSFRGTRDYNEQFF. CDR3 in DNA: TGTGCCAGCAGCTTTAGGGGGACCCGGGACTACAATGAGCAGTTCTTC.